These T cell receptor beta chains were read from a single sample in a study of cytomegalovirus exposure and HLA in healthy donors. Sequenced by immunoSEQ multiplex PCR; TCRdb stores in-frame clones only, minus some. Among around 86,000 clones listed, roughly 8.2% were seen once. Sequencing input: PBMCs. All receptors come from a man aged 45 to 65 in good health and CMV-seronegative. The CDR3 runs from the conserved cysteine through the conserved F or W. A D gene is named only where the DNA matches it firmly. Clone size is shown for a subset of rows, as once, few, many or a class of expanded clone.

NA | NA | TRBJ1-3 | TRBV11-2 | TGTGCCAGCAGCCCCCGATCAGGCTCTGGAAACACCATATATTTT | CASSPRSGSGNTIYF
TRBD2 | few | TRBJ2-3 | TRBV7-3 | TGTGCCAGCAGCTTGACTAGCGGTAGCACAGATACGCAGTATTTT | CASSLTSGSTDTQYF
NA | NA | TRBJ2-7 | TRBV18 | TGTGCCAGCTCACCCGGCGGTTACGAGCAGTACTTC | CASSPGGYEQYF
NA | few | TRBJ2-3 | TRBV27 | TGTGCCAGCAGTTTCCTAGCTTTTGCTAGCACAGATACGCAGTATTTT | CASSFLAFASTDTQYF
TRBD2 | few | TRBJ2-2 | TRBV7-6 | TGTGCCAGCAGCTTCGGTAGCGGGAGTGCCACCGGGGAGCTGTTTTTT | CASSFGSGSATGELFF
NA | few | TRBJ2-1 | TRBV25-1 | TGTGCCAGCAGTGAATTTGGCGGGCGGGAGCAGTTCTTC | CASSEFGGREQFF
TRBD2 | NA | TRBJ2-7 | TRBV6-6 | TGTGCCAGCAGTTACTCGGGCGGGAGCAACGAGCAGTACTTC | CASSYSGGSNEQYF
TRBD2 | NA | TRBJ2-5 | TRBV20-1 | TGCAGTCCTGAGAGGGAGGGGACCCAGTACTTC | CSPEREGTQYF
NA | few | TRBJ1-3 | TRBV5-1 | TGCGCCAGCAGCTTAGCCGCAGGGCATGGAAACACCATATATTTT | CASSLAAGHGNTIYF
NA | NA | TRBJ2-7 | TRBV7-9 | TGTGCCAGCAGCTCGAAAGTAGGGACTCGAGGGGAGCAGTACTTC | CASSSKVGTRGEQYF
TRBD2 | few | TRBJ2-1 | TRBV5-6 | TGTGCCAGCAGCTTTCGGGGAGGGTATGGGACTAGCCAAGATGAGCAGTTCTTC | CASSFRGGYGTSQDEQFF
TRBD1 | few | TRBJ1-6 | TRBV5-1 | TGCGCCAGCAGCAACCTCGGGACAGGGGGCAATTCACCCCTCCACTTT | CASSNLGTGGNSPLHF
TRBD1 | few | TRBJ2-7 | TRBV7-2 | TGTGCCAGCAGCTGGACAGGGTCCCTCTACGAGCAGTACTTC | CASSWTGSLYEQYF
NA | NA | TRBJ1-2 | TRBV5-1 | TGCGCCAGCAGCGTCGACACAAACTATGGCTACACCTTC | CASSVDTNYGYTF
TRBD1 | few | TRBJ1-5 | TRBV7-2 | TGTGCCAGCAGCTCCGGACAGGGGGCATGGCAGCCCCAGCATTTT | CASSSGQGAWQPQHF
NA | NA | TRBJ2-7 | TRBV11-2 | TGTGCCAGCAGCCCTCCCGCCGGGAGTCTGTACGAGCAGTACTTC | CASSPPAGSLYEQYF
TRBD1 | NA | TRBJ2-1 | TRBV11-3 | TGTGCCAGCAGCCCAGGGACAGGGGACTACAATGAGCAGTTCTTC | CASSPGTGDYNEQFF
TRBD1 | few | TRBJ1-5 | TRBV10-2 | TGCGCCAGCAGAAGGGACAGGGACGTCAATCAGCCCCAGCATTTT | CASRRDRDVNQPQHF
NA | NA | TRBJ1-3 | TRBV16 | TGTGCCAGCAGCGGCACCGGGACATCGCTACTGGGAAACACCATATATTTT | CASSGTGTSLLGNTIYF
NA | NA | TRBJ2-5 | TRBV30 | TGTGCCTGGAGCCCATCGACAGTGGGAGAGACCCAGTACTTC | CAWSPSTVGETQYF
NA | NA | TRBJ2-5 | TRBV6-5 | TGTGCCAGCAGTTACGGGACACAGAGGGGAGAGACCCAGTACTTC | CASSYGTQRGETQYF
NA | few | TRBJ1-1 | TRBV5-1 | TGCGCCAGCAGCTTGGGACACCCGAACACTGAAGCTTTCTTT | CASSLGHPNTEAFF
TRBD1 | few | TRBJ2-7 | TRBV28 | TGTGCCAGCAAAGACCCCGGGACAGGGACCTACGAGCAGTACTTC | CASKDPGTGTYEQYF
NA | NA | TRBJ2-1 | TRBV28 | TGTGCCAGCAGTCCTCTGAGGGAGGAGGTAATCGAGTTCTTC | CASSPLREEVIEFF
TRBD1 | few | TRBJ1-1 | TRBV9 | TGTGCCAGCAGCCCTGGGACAGGGATAGCGAACACTGAAGCTTTCTTT | CASSPGTGIANTEAFF
NA | NA | TRBJ2-1 | TRBV11-3 | TGTGCCAGCAGCTTAATGACAGGTATTGGCAATGAGCAGTTCTTC | CASSLMTGIGNEQFF
NA | NA | TRBJ2-2 | TRBV29-1 | TGCAGCGTTGCCGGAGGGATCACCGGGGAGCTGTTTTTT | CSVAGGITGELFF
TRBD2 | few | TRBJ2-5 | TRBV11-2 | TGTGCCAGCAGCTTAGAGGGACTAGCTGGAGAGACCCAGTACTTC | CASSLEGLAGETQYF
NA | NA | TRBJ2-5 | TRBV15 | TGTGCCACCAGCCGGGGGGCAAAAGAGACCCAGTACTTC | CATSRGAKETQYF
NA | few | TRBJ1-1 | TRBV2 | TGTGCCAGCAGTGAAGCGAGGAACACTGAAGCTTTCTTT | CASSEARNTEAFF
TRBD1 | few | TRBJ2-6 | TRBV7-6 | TGTGCCAGCAGCTTAAGGGACAGAACTCACTCTGGGGCCAACGTCCTGACTTTC | CASSLRDRTHSGANVLTF
TRBD2 | NA | TRBJ2-1 | TRBV5-4 | TGTGCCAGCAGCTTGCCAGCGGGAGAGGGGAGTGAGCAGTTCTTC | CASSLPAGEGSEQFF
TRBD1 | few | TRBJ2-3 | TRBV9 | TGTGCCAGCAGTTACCAGACAGGGGGAGATACGCAGTATTTT | CASSYQTGGDTQYF
TRBD2 | few | TRBJ2-7 | TRBV6-5 | TGTGCCAGCAGTTACTCACCGGGACTAGCGGGTGAGCAGTACTTC | CASSYSPGLAGEQYF
TRBD1 | few | TRBJ1-2 | TRBV5-4 | TGTGCCAGCAGCTTGGACCACCGGCGACAGGGGGCGGGGGGCTACACCTTC | CASSLDHRRQGAGGYTF
TRBD2 | few | TRBJ2-1 | TRBV9 | TGTGCCAGCAGCGTAGAGGCGGGGGGGCAAGATGAGCAGTTCTTC | CASSVEAGGQDEQFF
TRBD1 | few | TRBJ2-1 | TRBV5-1 | TGCGCCAGCAGCTTGTCGGGACAGGGATCCTACAATGAGCAGTTCTTC | CASSLSGQGSYNEQFF
NA | few | TRBJ2-1 | TRBV9 | TGTGCCAGCAGCATACTAGGTAACGATGAGCAGTTCTTC | CASSILGNDEQFF
NA | NA | TRBJ2-3 | TRBV7-6 | TGTGCCAGCAGCTTATCCGGGACTTACCTCACAGATACGCAGTATTTT | CASSLSGTYLTDTQYF
NA | NA | TRBJ1-2 | TRBV4-2 | TGTGCCAGCAGCCAGAGACCGACAGCTAACTATGGCTACACCTTC | CASSQRPTANYGYTF